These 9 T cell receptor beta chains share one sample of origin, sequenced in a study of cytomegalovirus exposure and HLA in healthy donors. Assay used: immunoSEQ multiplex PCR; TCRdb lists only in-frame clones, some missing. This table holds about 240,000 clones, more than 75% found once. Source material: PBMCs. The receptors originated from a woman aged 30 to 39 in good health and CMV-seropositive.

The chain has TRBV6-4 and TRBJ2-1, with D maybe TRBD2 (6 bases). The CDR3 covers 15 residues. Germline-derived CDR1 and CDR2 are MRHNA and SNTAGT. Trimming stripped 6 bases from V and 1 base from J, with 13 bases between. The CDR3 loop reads CASSPTGGSYNEQFF. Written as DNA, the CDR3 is TGTGCCAGCAGCCCCACCGGGGGATCCTACAATGAGCAGTTCTTC.

The CDR3 DNA follows: TGTGCCAGCAATACCCGGGAACGCACTAGTCACACTGAAGCTTTCTTT. Its protein product is CASNTRERTSHTEAFF. The chain is built from TRBV27 and TRBJ1-1; D ambiguous. CDR1 and CDR2 (germline): MNHEY, SMNVEV (reference sequence). The CDR3 totals 16 residues. Between the trimmed V and J ends, which lost 7 bases and 3 bases, there was a span of 21 bases.

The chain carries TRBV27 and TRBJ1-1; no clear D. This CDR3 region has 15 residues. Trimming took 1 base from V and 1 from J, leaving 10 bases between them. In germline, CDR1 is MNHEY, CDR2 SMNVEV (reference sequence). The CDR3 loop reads CASSLFSTGNTEAFF. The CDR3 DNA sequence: TGTGCCAGCAGTTTATTCTCGACGGGGAACACTGAAGCTTTCTTT.

CDR3 DNA: TGTGCCAGCAGACCAGACTCGAGGGTGGACACCGGGGAGCTGTTTTTT. Translation: CASRPDSRVDTGELFF. This sequence joins TRBV7-2 and TRBJ2-2, with D maybe TRBD2 (5 bases). Germline assignment: CDR1 SGHTA and CDR2 FQGNSA. The CDR3 totals 16 residues. The V gene lost 6 bases and the J gene lost 3 bases, with 17 bases spanning the gap.

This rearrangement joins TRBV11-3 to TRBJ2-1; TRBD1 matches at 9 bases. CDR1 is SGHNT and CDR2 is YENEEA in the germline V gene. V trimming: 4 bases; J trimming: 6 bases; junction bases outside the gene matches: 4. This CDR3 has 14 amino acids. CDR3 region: CASSSRDRANEQFF. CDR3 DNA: TGTGCCAGCAGCTCCCGGGACAGGGCCAATGAGCAGTTCTTC. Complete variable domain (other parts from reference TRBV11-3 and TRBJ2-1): EAGVVQSPRYKIIEKKQPVAFWCNPISGHNTLYWYLQNLGQGPELLIRYENEEAVDDSQLPKDRFSAERLKGVDSTLKIQPAELGDSAVYLCASSSRDRANEQFFGPGTRLTVL.

In DNA, the CDR3 is TGCGCCAGCTGCACAGGGACAGTGGGAGATACGCAGTATTTT. It yields the protein CASCTGTVGDTQYF. This chain uses TRBV5-1 with TRBJ2-3; TRBD1 aligns across 7 bases. CDR3 length: 14 residues. Germline CDR1 and CDR2: SGHRS and YFSETQ. V was clipped by 7 bases and J by 5 bases; unmatched bases: 10.

CDR3 DNA sequence: TGTGCCAGCAAGCCGGGGTCGGCTGAAGCTTTCTTT. Its protein product is CASKPGSAEAFF. The V and J genes are TRBV28 and TRBJ1-1; D is unclear. Germline V gives CDR1 MDHEN, CDR2 SYDVKM. The CDR3 is 12 residues long. V dropped 7 bases and J dropped 6 bases, with 12 bases sitting between them. Full variable domain (rest looked up from reference TRBV28 and TRBJ1-1): DVKVTQSSRYLVKRTGEKVFLECVQDMDHENMFWYRQDPGLGLRLIYFSYDVKMKEKGDIPEGYSVSREKKERFSLILESASTNQTSMYLCASKPGSAEAFFGQGTRLTVV.

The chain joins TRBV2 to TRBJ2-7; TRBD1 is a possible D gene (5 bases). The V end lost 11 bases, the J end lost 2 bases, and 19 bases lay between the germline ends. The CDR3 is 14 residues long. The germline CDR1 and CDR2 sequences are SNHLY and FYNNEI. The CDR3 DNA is TGTGCCGGGGCGAGAAGACAGATAACCTACGAGCAGTACTTC. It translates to CAGARRQITYEQYF.

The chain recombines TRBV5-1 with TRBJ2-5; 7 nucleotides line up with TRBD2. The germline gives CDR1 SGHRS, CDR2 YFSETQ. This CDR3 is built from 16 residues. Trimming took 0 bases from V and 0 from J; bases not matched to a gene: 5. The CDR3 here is CASSLGAGAYQETQYF. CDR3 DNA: TGCGCCAGCAGCTTGGGGGCGGGAGCGTACCAAGAGACCCAGTACTTC.